This T cell receptor (beta chain) emerged from a study of PD-1 blockade in classical Hodgkin lymphoma. The study's findings and limits: The study found complete responders had baseline diversity similar to newly diagnosed patients. Among the patients, those starting nivolumab under 1 year after ASCT were excluded.

This CDR3 has 13 residues. V was cut by 2 bases and J by 4 bases, with 9 bases left in between. Germline CDR1 and CDR2: MNHEY and SVGAGI. Clones were read by immunoSEQ multiplex PCR, and TCRdb kept only the in-frame ones, dropping some. The table has 89,000 or so clones, around 90% seen once; the top ten hold 2.6%. Note on this clone: Its specificity is not known.

Every one of the patients relapsed after autologous stem cell transplantation (brentuximab vedotin exposure was variable). Patients' outcomes at their best amounted to complete response, partial response or progressive disease. The chain uses TRBV6-5 and TRBJ2-7; D uncertain. The TCR sequence derives from a human donor with classical Hodgkin lymphoma. The starting material was peripheral blood mononuclear cells (PBMCs), obtained before the second cycle of nivolumab. CDR3 sequence: CASSYGLGYEQYF. CDR3 coding DNA: TGTGCCAGCAGTTACGGGTTAGGGTACGAGCAGTACTTC.